The rows below give T cell receptor beta chains drawn from one sample of a study of molecular identifiers for immune sequencing clone quantification. MiXCR, applied by TCRdb to the PCR reads, yields one record per CDR3 protein. The profile shows about 98,000 distinct CDR3 sequences, about 32% of them singletons. Specimen: naive CD8+ T cells from blood, with Jurkat cell RNA spiked in. All receptors come from a human donor in good health. Some libraries in this study had Jurkat cell RNA spiked in. The CDR3 runs from the conserved cysteine through the conserved F or W. A D gene is named only where the DNA matches it firmly. Clone sizes are given selectively: once, few, many, or a class where the clone is expanded.

>TRBV5-1|.|12|many|TRBJ1-1
CASSFTNTEAFF
TGCGCCAGCAGCTTCACCAACACTGAAGCTTTCTTT
>TRBV2|.|12|.|TRBJ2-2
CAKEGRTGELVF
TGTGCCAAAGAGGGGCGCACCGGGGAGCTGGTTTTT
>TRBV12-3/TRBV12-4|.|12|.|TRBJ2-1
CASSFPSNEQFF
TGTGCCAGCAGTTTCCCCTCGAATGAGCAGTTCTTC
>TRBV6-5|.|13|few|TRBJ2-7
CASSYGGSGEQYF
TGTGCCAGCAGTTACGGGGGCAGTGGCGAGCAGTACTTC
>TRBV19|.|14|.|TRBJ2-7
CACSIGGGSYEQYF
TGTGCCTGTAGTATAGGAGGCGGGTCCTACGAGCAGTACTTC
>TRBV20-1|.|14|.|TRBJ2-7
CSARDPGGFDDQYF
TGCAGTGCTAGAGACCCAGGGGGGTTCGACGATCAGTACTTC
>TRBV3-1|.|16|.|TRBJ2-1
CASSQDGVAAYNEQFF
TGTGCCAGCAGCCAAGATGGAGTAGCGGCCTACAATGAGCAGTTCTTC
>TRBV9|.|18|.|TRBJ2-5
CASSVGPIGRTYQETQYF
TGTGCCAGCAGCGTTGGCCCTATCGGGCGGACGTACCAAGAGACCCAGTACTTC
>TRBV4-2|TRBD1|14|.|TRBJ2-4
CASSQDRVPNIQYF
TGTGCCAGCAGCCAGGACAGGGTGCCAAACATTCAGTACTTC
>TRBV27|TRBD2|19|.|TRBJ2-7
CASSSILFPGLAGPYEQYF
TGTGCCAGCAGTTCAATACTATTTCCGGGACTAGCGGGTCCCTACGAGCAGTACTTC
>TRBV28|.|16|many|TRBJ1-1
CASIPWTFSVNTEAFF
TGTGCCAGCATCCCGTGGACATTCTCGGTGAACACTGAAGCTTTCTTT
>TRBV9|TRBD1|17|few|TRBJ2-7
CASSVEGTGRSPYEQYF
TGTGCCAGCAGCGTAGAAGGGACAGGAAGAAGCCCCTACGAGCAGTACTTC
>TRBV4-2|.|15|few|TRBJ2-2
CASSQGLRNTGELFF
TGTGCCAGCAGCCAAGGTCTCCGGAACACCGGGGAGCTGTTTTTT
>TRBV9|.|15|.|TRBJ2-1
CASSPRLNSYNEQFF
TGTGCCAGCAGCCCAAGACTGAATTCCTACAATGAGCAGTTCTTC
>TRBV3-1|TRBD2|15|.|TRBJ2-5
CASSQEWLAEETQYF
TGTGCCAGCAGCCAAGAGTGGCTAGCGGAGGAGACCCAGTACTTC
>TRBV10-3|.|14|.|TRBJ2-7
CAISVRGQRNEQYF
TGTGCCATCAGTGTCCGTGGACAGCGCAACGAGCAGTACTTC
>TRBV6-1|.|16|.|TRBJ1-3
CASSAGTFFSGNTIYF
TGTGCCAGCAGTGCTGGGACGTTCTTCTCTGGAAACACCATATATTTT
>TRBV7-2|.|14|.|TRBJ1-2
CASSLTSVNYGYTF
TGTGCCAGCAGCTTAACTTCTGTAAACTATGGCTACACCTTC
>TRBV27|.|15|.|TRBJ2-3
CASSLLQGSTDTQYF
TGTGCCAGCAGTTTACTCCAGGGTAGCACAGATACGCAGTATTTT
>TRBV27|.|13|few|TRBJ2-7
CASGLGLSYEQYF
TGTGCCAGTGGGCTCGGACTATCGTACGAGCAGTACTTC
>TRBV27|.|14|few|TRBJ2-5
CASRLRHIQETQYF
TGTGCCAGCAGGCTCAGACACATCCAAGAGACCCAGTACTTC
>TRBV27|.|15|once|TRBJ2-1
CASNLGLGGYNEQFF
TGTGCCAGCAATTTAGGGCTAGGGGGTTACAATGAGCAGTTCTTC
>TRBV13|TRBD2|17|many|TRBJ2-5
CASSSPFSRESAKTQYF
TGTGCCAGCAGCTCCCCTTTTTCGCGGGAGTCCGCGAAGACCCAGTACTTC
>TRBV2|.|13|.|TRBJ2-7
CASGGNTYYEQYF
TGTGCCAGCGGTGGTAACACCTACTACGAGCAGTACTTC
>TRBV28|.|15|.|TRBJ2-3
CASSSGRLYTDTQYF
TGTGCCAGCAGTTCGGGCCGGTTGTACACAGATACGCAGTATTTT
>TRBV7-9|TRBD2|14|.|TRBJ2-3
CASSLEREGDAQYF
TGTGCCAGCAGCTTAGAGCGGGAGGGAGATGCGCAGTATTTT
>TRBV12-3/TRBV12-4|TRBD2|15|.|TRBJ2-3
CTSSFAGRDTDTQYF
TGTACCAGCAGTTTCGCAGGGAGGGACACAGATACGCAGTATTTT
>TRBV3-1|TRBD1|14|many|TRBJ2-7
CASSPGTGDYEQYF
TGTGCCAGCAGCCCGGGGACAGGAGACTACGAGCAGTACTTC
>TRBV12-3/TRBV12-4|.|17|.|TRBJ1-3
CACSTGPGLEVGNTIYF
TGTGCCTGCAGTACAGGGCCCGGATTAGAGGTTGGAAACACCATATATTTT
>TRBV28|TRBD1|20|many|TRBJ2-2
CASSTAAGQGVVANTGELFF
TGTGCCAGCAGCACAGCCGCGGGACAGGGAGTTGTCGCGAACACCGGGGAGCTGTTTTTT
>TRBV20-1|TRBD1|13|.|TRBJ2-3
CSARIRGKDTQYF
TGCAGTGCTAGAATCAGGGGGAAAGATACGCAGTATTTT
>TRBV7-2|.|15|.|TRBJ2-5
CASSHDLWGGETRYF
TGTGCCAGCAGCCATGACCTCTGGGGCGGAGAGACCCGGTACTTC
>TRBV27|.|14|many|TRBJ2-1
CASSFSGRGVEQFF
TGTGCCAGCAGTTTCTCTGGACGCGGCGTTGAGCAGTTCTTC
>TRBV19|TRBD1|15|.|TRBJ2-2
CASSMTGEGNGELFF
TGTGCCAGTAGCATGACAGGGGAAGGTAACGGGGAGCTGTTTTTT
>TRBV11-2|.|14|.|TRBJ1-4
CASSLGGTNEKLFF
TGTGCCAGCAGCTTAGGGGGCACTAATGAAAAACTGTTTTTT
>TRBV7-6|.|14|.|TRBJ2-5
CASSLRRIQGTQYF
TGTGCCAGCAGCTTAAGACGTATACAAGGGACCCAGTACTTC
>TRBV29-1|.|13|.|TRBJ2-7
CSVVSQLTYEQYF
TGCAGCGTTGTATCACAGCTTACCTACGAGCAGTACTTC
>TRBV23-1|TRBD1|17|.|TRBJ1-6
CASSPRDREPYNSPLHF
TGCGCCAGCAGTCCCCGGGACAGGGAACCCTATAATTCACCCCTCCACTTT
>TRBV20-1|.|14|many|TRBJ1-4
CSARQGSLREKLFF
TGCAGTGCTAGGCAGGGGTCCCTGCGGGAAAAACTGTTTTTT
>TRBV20-1|.|15|.|TRBJ2-7
CSARETLADMDEQYF
TGCAGTGCTAGAGAGACACTAGCAGATATGGACGAGCAGTACTTC
>TRBV13|.|14|.|TRBJ2-3
CASSLESLTDTQYF
TGTGCCAGCAGCTTAGAGAGCCTCACAGATACGCAGTATTTT
>TRBV25-1|TRBD1|14|few|TRBJ1-1
CASSGQGAWGEAFF
TGTGCCAGCAGTGGACAGGGGGCTTGGGGTGAAGCTTTCTTT
>TRBV4-3|TRBD2|15|few|TRBJ2-1
CASTRLAGDYNEQFF
TGCGCCAGCACAAGACTAGCGGGAGACTACAATGAGCAGTTCTTC
>TRBV27|.|10|.|TRBJ2-2
CASAAGELFF
TGTGCCAGCGCTGCCGGGGAGCTGTTTTTT
>TRBV7-9|.|15|few|TRBJ1-1
CASSFVDGGSTEAFF
TGTGCCAGCAGCTTCGTGGACGGGGGGTCCACTGAAGCTTTCTTT
>TRBV6-2/TRBV6-3|.|14|.|TRBJ2-2
CASSPDRNTGELFF
TGTGCCAGCAGTCCCGACAGAAACACCGGGGAGCTGTTTTTT
>TRBV28|.|16|many|TRBJ2-7
CASSRLGSYSVYEQYF
TGTGCCAGCAGCCGACTAGGGAGTTATAGCGTCTACGAGCAGTACTTC
>TRBV19|.|15|many|TRBJ2-3
CASQSFGQSQDTQYF
TGTGCCAGTCAAAGTTTCGGACAGAGTCAAGATACGCAGTATTTT
>TRBV11-2|.|13|few|TRBJ2-3
CASSFRREDTQYF
TGTGCCAGCAGCTTCAGGAGGGAGGATACGCAGTATTTT
>TRBV11-2|TRBD2|20|few|TRBJ2-7
CASSFPKSSGHLSFPGEQYF
TGTGCCAGCAGCTTCCCGAAGTCTAGCGGACATCTAAGCTTCCCAGGCGAGCAGTACTTC
>TRBV4-2|TRBD1|15|.|TRBJ2-7
CASSQVQGAAYEQYF
TGTGCCAGCAGCCAAGTCCAGGGGGCCGCCTACGAGCAGTACTTC
>TRBV27|TRBD2|13|few|TRBJ2-7
CASRAGTSNEQYF
TGTGCCAGCAGAGCCGGGACTAGTAACGAGCAGTACTTC
>TRBV12-3/TRBV12-4|.|12|.|TRBJ2-2
CASRKGSGELFF
TGTGCCAGCAGAAAGGGGTCCGGGGAGCTGTTTTTT
>TRBV28|TRBD2|15|few|TRBJ2-7
CASSFRGLAAYEQYF
TGTGCCAGCAGTTTCCGCGGACTAGCGGCCTACGAGCAGTACTTC
>TRBV12-3/TRBV12-4|.|16|many|TRBJ2-3
CANSPLFGSSTDTQYF
TGTGCCAACAGTCCCCTTTTTGGGAGCTCCACAGATACGCAGTATTTT
>TRBV6-2/TRBV6-3|.|13|few|TRBJ2-3
CASTLGRTDTQYF
TGTGCCAGCACTCTCGGACGGACAGATACGCAGTATTTT
>TRBV4-3|.|17|.|TRBJ2-3
CVSSQDWAVAGTDTQYF
TGCGTCAGCAGCCAAGATTGGGCAGTAGCGGGCACAGATACGCAGTATTTT
>TRBV27|TRBD1|12|.|TRBJ1-1
CASSAGGTEAFF
TGTGCCAGCAGTGCAGGGGGTACTGAAGCTTTCTTT
>TRBV27|.|16|.|TRBJ2-7
CASSLWSGGRMYEQYF
TGTGCCAGCAGTTTATGGTCCGGGGGGCGTATGTACGAGCAGTACTTC